This record looks at one T cell receptor beta chain sequence and its context. Its matching antigen is unknown. One entry per CDR3 protein, called by TCRdb with MiXCR from the RT-PCR reads. The repertoire has 450,000 to 600,000 distinct CDR3 sequences, 6.5% to 8% of them found once; the top ten carry 10% to 15%. This CDR3 contains 13 residues. Trimming shortened V by 1 base and J by 5 bases, and 9 bases separated the two germline ends. Germline V lookup: CDR1 SGHRS, CDR2 YFSETQ. The data originate from a study of response to subunit inactivated influenza vaccine. Findings of the study overall: The authors suggested that every seasonal influenza vaccination recruits few new T cells.

This receptor was taken from a man between 50 and 75 years old who received an inactivated influenza vaccine. Sequencing was performed on PBMCs from blood, taken around 25 months after vaccination. The chain recombines TRBV5-1 with TRBJ2-5, with no clear D. As DNA, the CDR3 is TGCGCCAGCAGCTTGAGTACCCACGAGACCCAGTACTTC. Protein sequence: CASSLSTHETQYF.